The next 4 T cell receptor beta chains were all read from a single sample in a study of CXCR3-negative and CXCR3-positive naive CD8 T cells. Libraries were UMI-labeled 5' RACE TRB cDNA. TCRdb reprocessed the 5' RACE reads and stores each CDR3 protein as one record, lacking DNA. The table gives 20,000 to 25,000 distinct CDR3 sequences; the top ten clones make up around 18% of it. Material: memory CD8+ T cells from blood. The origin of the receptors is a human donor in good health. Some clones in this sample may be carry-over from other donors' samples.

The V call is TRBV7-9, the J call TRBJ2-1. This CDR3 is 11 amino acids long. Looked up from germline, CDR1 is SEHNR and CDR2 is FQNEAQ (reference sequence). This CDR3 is CASNKWDEQFF.

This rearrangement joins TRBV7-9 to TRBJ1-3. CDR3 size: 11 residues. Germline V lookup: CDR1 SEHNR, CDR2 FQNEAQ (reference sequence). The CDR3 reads CAAGPGNTIYF.

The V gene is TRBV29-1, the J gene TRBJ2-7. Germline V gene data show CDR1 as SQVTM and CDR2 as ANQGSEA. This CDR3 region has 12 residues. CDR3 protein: CSVVGVMSEQYF.

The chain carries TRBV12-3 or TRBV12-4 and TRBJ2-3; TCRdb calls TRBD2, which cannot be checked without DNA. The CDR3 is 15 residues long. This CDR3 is CASSSLAVGTDTQYF.